This record concerns one T cell receptor beta chain sequence. This entry comes from a study of blood T cell repertoires in COVID-19. CDR3 size: 15 residues. The J segment lost 7 bases and the V segment lost 1 base, leaving 9 bases of the junction unmatched. Germline V gene sequence: CDR1 SGHTA, CDR2 FQGNSA. Authors' processing steps: The assay estimated nucleated cells by amplifying reference gene primers. Repertoires were generated with immunoSEQ multiplex PCR, while TCRdb's copy carries only in-frame clones and drops some. The V and J calls and clone size were taken over from that table, and D and trimming were inferred from the DNA. The sample consists of about 140,000 clones, 79% of them appearing once.

This receptor was identified in a man in his 60s with acute or convalescent COVID-19. The J gene is TRBJ2-7, the V gene TRBV7-2, with TRBD2 identical over 8 bases. Material for sequencing was peripheral blood. DNA for the CDR3: TGTGCCAGCAGCTTAGAAGTAGCGGGAACGGGTGAGCAGTACTTC. Its translation is CASSLEVAGTGEQYF.